This TCR beta chain was sequenced during a study of OX40 agonist ivuxolimab in advanced cancers. Libraries were prepared by immunoSEQ multiplex PCR; TCRdb keeps only in-frame clonotypes and omits some of them. The sample holds about 61,000 clones, 86% seen once. Autoimmune disease history or systemic immunosuppression excluded patients. Trimming cost V 0 bases and J 7 bases, with 7 bases left between them. Germline V CDR1 and CDR2: SGHRS, YFSETQ. The CDR3 is made up of 13 amino acids. Source: CD4+ or CD8+ T cells sorted from blood, taken in a trial of the OX40 agonist ivuxolimab. The clonotype was recovered from an adult with an advanced solid tumor such as melanoma, head and neck, liver or kidney cancer. J is TRBJ1-4 and V is TRBV5-1; D is uncertain. CDR3 loop: CASSLEMREKLFF. For the CDR3, the DNA is TGCGCCAGCAGCTTGGAAATGCGTGAAAAACTGTTTTTT. The whole variable domain, remainder taken from reference TRBV5-1 and TRBJ1-4, is KAGVTQTPRYLIKTRGQQVTLSCSPISGHRSVSWYQQTPGQGLQFLFEYFSETQRNKGNFPGRFSGRQFSNSRSEMNVSTLELGDSALYLCASSLEMREKLFFGSGTQLSVL.